This T cell receptor (beta chain) came from a study of blood T cell repertoires in COVID-19. As for the study in general: Whether acute or convalescent, the COVID-19 samples came from the United States, Italy and Spain.

The CDR3 runs 14 residues. The germline V gene has CDR1 MDHEN and CDR2 SYDVKM. Germline trimming cut 6 bases from V and 7 bases from J; bases unmatched to any gene: 5. In the original workflow: Nucleated cell number was recorded as an estimate derived from reference gene primer amplification. Assay: immunoSEQ multiplex PCR; the TCRdb copy retains only in-frame clones and omits some. That table gives V, J and clone size, and the DNA gave D and trimming. The sample yields roughly 190,000 clones, approximately 85% seen once. The TCR was taken from a woman aged 55-75 years with acute or convalescent COVID-19. This sequence joins TRBV28 and TRBJ2-4; 11 nucleotides line up with TRBD1. Sequencing was done on a sample of peripheral blood. CDR3 nucleotides: TGTGCCAGCAGGCGGGGGGACAGGGGGAACATTCAGTACTTC. Translation gives CASRRGDRGNIQYF.